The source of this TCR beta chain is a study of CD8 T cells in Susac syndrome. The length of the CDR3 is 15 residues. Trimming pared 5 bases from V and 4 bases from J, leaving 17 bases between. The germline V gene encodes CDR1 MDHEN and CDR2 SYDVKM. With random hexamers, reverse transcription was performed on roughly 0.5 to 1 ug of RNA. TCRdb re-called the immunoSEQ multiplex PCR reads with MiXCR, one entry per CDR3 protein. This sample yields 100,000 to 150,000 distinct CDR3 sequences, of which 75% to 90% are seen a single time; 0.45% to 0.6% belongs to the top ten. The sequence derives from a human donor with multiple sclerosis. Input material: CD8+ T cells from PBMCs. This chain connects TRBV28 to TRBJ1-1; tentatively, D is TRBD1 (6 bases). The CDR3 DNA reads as TGTGCCAGCAGTCCCCTACTAGGGGGTGGCACTGAAGCTTTCTTT. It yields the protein CASSPLLGGGTEAFF.